Presented here are 12 T cell receptor beta chains from one specimen sequenced in a study of primary melanoma T cells and metastatic recurrence. Assay used: immunoSEQ multiplex PCR; TCRdb lists only in-frame clones, some missing. This table has roughly 250 clones, roughly 84% appearing once. Material for sequencing was melanoma tumor tissue. All receptors derive from a human donor with melanoma.

This clone was observed a few times. J is TRBJ2-7 and V is TRBV18; D not resolved. Germline V lookup: CDR1 KGHSH, CDR2 LQKENI. The CDR3 totals 12 residues. Trimming took off 3 bases at V and 5 bases at J, with 8 bases between the two ends. The DNA for the CDR3 is TGTGCCAGCTCACCCCGCGGCGACGAGCAGTACTTC. This codes for CASSPRGDEQYF.

CDR3 sequence: CASSEDRAYEKLFF. CDR3 coding DNA: TGTGCCAGCAGCGAGGACAGGGCTTACGAAAAACTGTTTTTT. This chain links TRBV6-7 with TRBJ1-4; TRBD1 agrees at 8 bases. TRBV6-7 qualifies as an ORF whose function is uncertain. The trim removed 6 bases at V and 8 bases at J, leaving 8 bases unmatched. The CDR3 sequence is 14 residues long.

The V gene is TRBV19, the J gene TRBJ1-2; D might be TRBD1 (6 bases). The V end lost 3 bases, the J end lost 5 bases, and 13 bases lay between the germline ends. CDR3 length: 14 residues. Germline CDR1 is LNHDA and CDR2 is SQIVND (reference sequence). CDR3 coding DNA: TGTGCCAGTAGTATCTCGACAGGAGCTTATGGCTACACCTTC. This codes for CASSISTGAYGYTF.

V and J are TRBV1 and TRBJ1-1; TRBD1 reflects the table's D call only, with no check against the DNA. TRBV1 is a pseudogene segment. The CDR3 totals 18 residues. CDR3 coding DNA: TGCGCCAGCAGCCAAGATCTTCCGGGACAGGGGGGGTCCCTTGAAGCTTTCTTT. Its translation is CASSQDLPGQGGSLEAFF.

The chain combines TRBV11-3 with TRBJ2-1; D perhaps matches TRBD1 (6 bases). Germline V gene sequence: CDR1 SGHNT, CDR2 YENEEA. The CDR3 loop spans 15 amino acids. V was clipped by 2 bases and J by 6 bases, with 14 bases between them. The CDR3: CASSLIQGGGNEQFF. The CDR3 DNA is TGTGCCAGCAGCTTAATACAAGGGGGTGGCAATGAGCAGTTCTTC.

The chain links TRBV6-8 to TRBJ2-7; no firm D call. The CDR3 sequence is 13 residues long. The V end lost 7 bases, the J end lost 5 bases, and 15 bases lay between the germline ends. Germline values: CDR1 MNHGY, CDR2 SAAAGT. This CDR3 is CASTRSDLHEQYF. As DNA, the CDR3 is TGTGCCAGCACCCGATCGGACCTCCACGAGCAGTACTTC.

This clone was recorded a few times. The chain recombines TRBV11-3 with TRBJ1-6, with 9 bases identical to TRBD1. J was trimmed by 9 bases and V by 5 bases; bases with no gene match: 5. The CDR3 covers 14 residues. Germline loops: CDR1 SGHNT, CDR2 YENEEA. The CDR3 DNA is TGTGCCAGCAGCCCTCGGACAGGGGTTTCACCCCTCCACTTT. As protein: CASSPRTGVSPLHF.

This chain uses TRBV5-1 with TRBJ1-1; TRBD1 matches at 8 bases. V dropped 5 bases and J dropped 0; count of bases not matched to a gene: 9. The V gene's germline CDR1 is SGHRS and CDR2 YFSETQ. The CDR3 covers 16 residues. The CDR3, as DNA: TGCGCCAGCAGGACCGGGACAGGACATGTGAACACTGAAGCTTTCTTT. Protein sequence: CASRTGTGHVNTEAFF.

This rearrangement joins TRBV11-3 to TRBJ2-3, with D possibly being TRBD2 (6 bases). CDR1 SGHNT and CDR2 YENEEA come from the germline V gene. The CDR3 is 16 amino acids. V lost 4 bases and J lost 2, with 16 bases in between. The CDR3 nucleotides are TGTGCCAGCAGCTCCCAGCCGGTAGCGGCCACAGATACGCAGTATTTT. It codes for CASSSQPVAATDTQYF.

This clone showed up just once. The V call is TRBV11-3, the J call TRBJ2-3; TRBD2 aligns across 12 bases. Germline-derived CDR1 and CDR2 are SGHNT and YENEEA. The length of the CDR3 is 16 residues. The V segment lost 5 bases and the J segment 3 bases; nucleotides outside the gene matches: 6. CDR3 in amino acids: CASSPLAGGATDTQYF. CDR3 coding DNA: TGTGCCAGCAGCCCCCTAGCGGGGGGGGCGACAGATACGCAGTATTTT.

The chain employs TRBV11-3 and TRBJ2-1; D gene uncertain. Germline assignment: CDR1 SGHNT and CDR2 YENEEA. The CDR3 consists of 16 residues. V was pared by 2 bases and J by 4 bases, with 15 bases between. The CDR3 is CASSLTVLRAYNEQFF. CDR3 coding DNA: TGTGCCAGCAGCTTAACCGTACTAAGAGCATACAATGAGCAGTTCTTC. Full variable domain (missing parts from reference TRBV11-3 and TRBJ2-1): EAGVVQSPRYKIIEKKQPVAFWCNPISGHNTLYWYLQNLGQGPELLIRYENEEAVDDSQLPKDRFSAERLKGVDSTLKIQPAELGDSAVYLCASSLTVLRAYNEQFFGPGTRLTVL.

This chain joins TRBV18 and TRBJ1-2, with D hard to call. Germline V gene lookup returns CDR1 KGHSH and CDR2 LQKENI. CDR3 length: 13 amino acids. The V gene lost 3 bases and the J gene lost 8 bases, with 13 bases spanning the gap. The CDR3 is CASSPPLEEGYTF. The CDR3 DNA is TGTGCCAGCTCACCGCCCCTGGAGGAGGGCTACACCTTC.